These T cell receptor beta chains were read from a single sample in a study of T cells in Graves' hyperthyroidism and ophthalmopathy. TCRdb itself ran the multiplex PCR reads through MiXCR, one entry per CDR3 protein. Here the sample spans 400,000 to 550,000 distinct CDR3 sequences, roughly 14% being singletons. Sample: blood. The receptors come from a woman between 18 and 29 years old with Graves' hyperthyroidism. Each CDR3 is given with its conserved first and last residue. D genes are given only for firm matches. Size is stated for part of the rows, as once, few or many counts, or as a class when the clone is expanded.

abundance,d_gene,v_gene,j_gene,CDR3nt,CDR3aa
few,-,TRBV5-6,TRBJ2-7,TGTGCCAGCAGCTTGGCCCTTAGCGAGGAACAGTACTTC,CASSLALSEEQYF
many,-,TRBV11-2,TRBJ2-1,TGTGCCAGCAGCTTGGATGTGCGCCATGAGCAGTTCTTC,CASSLDVRHEQFF
few,-,TRBV27,TRBJ1-2,TGTGCCAGCAGTAGACTACAGTCTAACTATGGCTACACCTTC,CASSRLQSNYGYTF
-,-,TRBV20-1,TRBJ1-4,TGCAGTGCTAGAGATTTCCAGGGAAGCGAAAAACTGTTTTTT,CSARDFQGSEKLFF
many,-,TRBV3-1,TRBJ1-2,TGTGCCAGCAGCCAAAGCGAGCGGAGAAGCTACACCTTC,CASSQSERRSYTF
many,TRBD2,TRBV12-3/TRBV12-4,TRBJ2-6,TGTGCCAGCAACGGACTAGCGGGAGTGGGTGGGGCCAACGTCCTGACTTTC,CASNGLAGVGGANVLTF
-,-,TRBV10-3,TRBJ2-7,TGTGCCACCTTAGAAGGCTCCAGCTGGCCTCTCGAGCAGTACTTC,CATLEGSSWPLEQYF
few,TRBD2,TRBV29-1,TRBJ2-1,TGCAGCGGGACTAGCGGCTCCTACAATGAGCAGTTCTTC,CSGTSGSYNEQFF
many,-,TRBV5-1,TRBJ1-1,TGCGCCAGCAGCTTTACAGGGATGAACACTGAAGCTTTCTTT,CASSFTGMNTEAFF
many,TRBD2,TRBV20-1,TRBJ2-1,TGCAGTGCTATTGGACTAGCGGGAGTGACCTACAATGAGCAGTTCTTC,CSAIGLAGVTYNEQFF
many,-,TRBV6-1,TRBJ1-5,TGTGCCAGCAGTGACCTCGGATCGGTTCAGCCCCAGCATTTT,CASSDLGSVQPQHF
few,-,TRBV5-1,TRBJ1-1,TGCGCCACTATGACAGGGAACACTGAAGCTTTCTTT,CATMTGNTEAFF
many,TRBD1,TRBV12-3/TRBV12-4,TRBJ1-5,TGTGCCAGCAGTCAGGACAGGGGTGGGGTTAGCAATCAGCCCCAGCATTTT,CASSQDRGGVSNQPQHF
many,TRBD1,TRBV19,TRBJ2-5,TGTGCCAGTAGTATGGGACAGGGGCAAGAGACCCAGTACTTC,CASSMGQGQETQYF
many,-,TRBV27,TRBJ1-1,TGTGCCAGCCGGAGGGGGGGGGCTGAAGCTTTCTTT,CASRRGGAEAFF
-,-,TRBV7-9,TRBJ2-1,TGTGCCAGCAAAGAAGGGCTAGCTGAAAAGTCGTTCTTC,CASKEGLAEKSFF
many,-,TRBV11-2,TRBJ1-4,TGTGCCAGCAGCTTCGGGGATCTTAATGAAAAACTGTTTTTT,CASSFGDLNEKLFF
-,TRBD1,TRBV7-9,TRBJ2-1,TGTGCCAGCAGCTTCGGGACAGGGGGCCTACACAATGAGCAGTTCTTC,CASSFGTGGLHNEQFF
once,-,TRBV6-1,TRBJ2-7,TGTGCCAGCAGTGTCGGGAGTGGGTTTCGCTACGAGCAGTACTTC,CASSVGSGFRYEQYF
few,-,TRBV12-3/TRBV12-4,TRBJ1-2,TGTGCCAGCAGTTCTGGGGGCGTGGTAGGCTACACCTTC,CASSSGGVVGYTF
few,TRBD2,TRBV4-1,TRBJ2-7,TGTGCCAGCAGCGCCGGGACTAGCGGACCCTACGAGCAGTACTTC,CASSAGTSGPYEQYF
many,-,TRBV3-1,TRBJ2-3,TGTGCCAGCAGCCAAGATGGGGGGCTAGGAACAGATACGCAGTATTTT,CASSQDGGLGTDTQYF
many,TRBD1,TRBV5-1,TRBJ1-2,TGCGCCAGCAGCTCGGAGACAGGGGGCGAAGGCTACACCTTC,CASSSETGGEGYTF
once,TRBD2,TRBV12-3/TRBV12-4,TRBJ2-2,TGTGCCAGCAGTTCGGAAGGGCGACTAGCGGGAGCCGGGGAGCTGTTTTTT,CASSSEGRLAGAGELFF
many,TRBD2,TRBV20-1,TRBJ2-1,TGCAGTCCAGCGGATAGCGGGCCAGTCAATGAGCAGTTCTTC,CSPADSGPVNEQFF
-,TRBD2,TRBV3-1,TRBJ2-1,TGTGCCAGCAGCCAAGATGCGGGAGTAAGGTACAATGAGCAGTTCTTC,CASSQDAGVRYNEQFF
many,-,TRBV24-1,TRBJ2-3,TGTGCCACCAGTGATTTCGGGGCTAGCGGCACAGATACGCAGTATTTT,CATSDFGASGTDTQYF
many,-,TRBV30,TRBJ1-4,TGTGCCTGGCAAGGCGGGAGAGACGAAAAACTGTTTTTT,CAWQGGRDEKLFF
many,-,TRBV12-3/TRBV12-4,TRBJ1-1,TGTGCCAGCAGTCCACCTTCCGCTCGGCAGACTGAAGCTTTCTTT,CASSPPSARQTEAFF
many,-,TRBV29-1,TRBJ1-1,TGCAGCGTTGGGCAGGGGACCAACACTGAAGCTTTCTTT,CSVGQGTNTEAFF
many,-,TRBV12-3/TRBV12-4,TRBJ1-1,TGTGCCAGCAGGGACGCGTTAGAAGCTTTCTTT,CASRDALEAFF
-,TRBD2,TRBV12-3/TRBV12-4,TRBJ2-2,TGTGCCAGCAGTTTTAGGCCGGGACTAGCGGGAGGGGACGACACCGGGGAGCTGTTTTTT,CASSFRPGLAGGDDTGELFF
-,-,TRBV20-1,TRBJ2-3,TGCAGTGCTAGAGTCTTTGGGGAGTCTAGCACAGATACGCAGTATTTT,CSARVFGESSTDTQYF
many,-,TRBV11-2,TRBJ2-5,TGTGCCAGCAGCTTAGCTAGGGGAGAGACCCAGTACTTC,CASSLARGETQYF
-,TRBD2,TRBV20-1,TRBJ2-3,TGCAGTGCGTTAGCGGGAGAGAACTTTGGGACAGATACGCAGTATTTT,CSALAGENFGTDTQYF
many,-,TRBV3-1,TRBJ1-1,TGTGCCAGCAGCCAAGATGCAAGGGGCTACACTGAAGCTTTCTTT,CASSQDARGYTEAFF
many,-,TRBV4-1,TRBJ2-5,TGCGCCAGCAGCCAAGGACAGGTTCCAGAGACCCAGTACTTC,CASSQGQVPETQYF
few,TRBD1,TRBV4-1,TRBJ1-4,TGCGCCAGCAGCCAAGTGGGACAGGGGGCCGCTAATGAAAAACTGTTTTTT,CASSQVGQGAANEKLFF
many,-,TRBV6-1,TRBJ1-5,TGTGCCAGCAGTTCCGTTACAGGGAGCAATCAGCCCCAGCATTTT,CASSSVTGSNQPQHF
many,-,TRBV6-1,TRBJ2-2,TGTGCCAGCAGTCCCGCCCTCCCGAACACCGGGGAGCTGTTTTTT,CASSPALPNTGELFF
-,TRBD1,TRBV29-1,TRBJ2-5,TGCAGCGTAACAAAGGACAGGGGGTGGGAGACCCAGTACTTC,CSVTKDRGWETQYF
-,TRBD1,TRBV19,TRBJ2-2,TGTGCCAGTAGCCACCGGGACAGGGTGGCGGGGGAGCTGTTTTTT,CASSHRDRVAGELFF
medium-sized,-,TRBV14,TRBJ1-1,TGTGCCAGCAGCCAAGATAGGGCAGGGAGAGCTTTCTTT,CASSQDRAGRAFF
many,-,TRBV11-2,TRBJ1-4,TGTGCCAGCAGCTCCACCCCCGCGGAAAAACTGTTTTTT,CASSSTPAEKLFF
many,TRBD2,TRBV4-2,TRBJ2-1,TGTGCCAGCAGCCAAGATCAAGCGGGGCACAATGAGCAGTTCTTC,CASSQDQAGHNEQFF
many,-,TRBV12-3/TRBV12-4,TRBJ2-1,TGTGCCAGCAGTTGGGAGCGGCGATACAATGAGCAGTTCTTC,CASSWERRYNEQFF
few,-,TRBV6-1,TRBJ1-5,TGTGCCAGCAGTGATAATCGAGGGGTGGGGAGCAATCAGCCCCAGCATTTT,CASSDNRGVGSNQPQHF
many,-,TRBV20-1,TRBJ2-1,TGCAGTGCTAGAGTGCCCCCAGCCAGCGGAGGCTCCTACAATGAGCAGTTCTTC,CSARVPPASGGSYNEQFF
many,TRBD2,TRBV20-1,TRBJ2-1,TGCAGTGCCGCATCGGGTGGCGGGAGGGCCAAGGGTGAGCAGTTCTTC,CSAASGGGRAKGEQFF